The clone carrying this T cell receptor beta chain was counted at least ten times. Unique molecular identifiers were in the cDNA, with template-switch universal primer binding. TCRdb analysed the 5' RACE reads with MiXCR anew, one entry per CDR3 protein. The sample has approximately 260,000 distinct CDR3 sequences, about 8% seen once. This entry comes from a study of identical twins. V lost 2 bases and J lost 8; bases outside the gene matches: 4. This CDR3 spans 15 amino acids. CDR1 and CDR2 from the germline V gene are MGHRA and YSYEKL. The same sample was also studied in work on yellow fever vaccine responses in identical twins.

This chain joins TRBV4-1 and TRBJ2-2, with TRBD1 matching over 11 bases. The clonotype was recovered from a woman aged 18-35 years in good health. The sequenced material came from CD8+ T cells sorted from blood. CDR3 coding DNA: TGCGCCAGCAGCCAATTGGGACAGGGGGAAGGGGAGCTGTTTTTT. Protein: CASSQLGQGEGELFF.